This entry lists 22 T cell receptor beta chains sequenced from one sample in a study of shared clonotypes between healthy human individuals. Repertoires were generated with immunoSEQ multiplex PCR, while TCRdb's copy carries only in-frame clones and drops some. The table shows about 1.5 million clones, with 96% occurring only once. The specimen sequenced was naive CD4+ T cells sorted from blood. Subset noted: CD45RA+ positively selected. These TCRs come from a young man in good health.

The chain employs TRBV19 and TRBJ1-1; D is ambiguous. CDR3 length equals 11 residues. The germline gives CDR1 LNHDA, CDR2 SQIVND (reference sequence). V gave up 10 bases and J gave up 12 bases, with 18 bases separating them. The CDR3 coding sequence is TGTGCCACCCAAAACCGTCGCAGCACTTTCTTT. This encodes CATQNRRSTFF.

CDR3 sequence: CASRPEDGWIYEQYF. CDR3 coding DNA: TGTGCCAGCAGACCAGAAGACGGATGGATCTACGAGCAGTACTTC. This chain joins TRBV11-2 and TRBJ2-7; the D is unclear. Germline assignment: CDR1 SGHAT and CDR2 FQNNGV. CDR3 size: 15 residues. V dropped 6 bases and J dropped 3 bases, with 18 bases sitting between them.

This chain connects TRBV7-9 to TRBJ2-7; the D gene could be TRBD1 or TRBD2 (5 bases each). V lost 5 bases and J lost 0, with 11 bases in between. The CDR3 covers 14 residues. The germline V gene encodes CDR1 SEHNR and CDR2 FQNEAQ (reference sequence). The CDR3 is CASSPGRFSYEQYF. The DNA of the CDR3 is TGTGCCAGCAGCCCGGGACGCTTCTCCTACGAGCAGTACTTC. The full variable domain, in which reference TRBV7-9 and TRBJ2-7 provide the parts outside the CDR3, is DTGVSQNPRHKITKRGQNVTFRCDPISEHNRLYWYRQTLGQGPEFLTYFQNEAQLEKSRLLSDRFSAERPKGSFSTLEIQRTEQGDSAMYLCASSPGRFSYEQYFGPGTRLTVT.

The chain joins TRBV7-9 to TRBJ2-1; 10 nucleotides agree with TRBD1. CDR3 length equals 17 residues. Germline V gene sequence: CDR1 SEHNR, CDR2 FQNEAQ (reference sequence). V lost 7 bases, J lost 7 bases, and 16 bases stayed unmatched. The CDR3 reads CASTFVTGTGVLNEQFF. Here the CDR3 DNA reads TGTGCCAGCACCTTCGTAACCGGGACAGGGGTATTAAATGAGCAGTTCTTC.

The rearrangement links TRBV4-2 to TRBJ2-1; 10 bases map to TRBD2. The CDR3 is made up of 16 amino acids. V lost 1 base to trimming and J lost 7 bases; unmatched junction nucleotides: 7. Germline V gene lookup returns CDR1 LGHNA and CDR2 YNFKEQ. The CDR3: CASSQGLAGGRNEQFF. DNA of the CDR3: TGTGCCAGCAGCCAAGGGTTAGCGGGAGGTCGAAATGAGCAGTTCTTC.

V is TRBV5-1 and J is TRBJ2-7, with 11 bases that match TRBD2. J lost 2 bases, V lost 4 bases, and 5 bases had no gene match. The CDR3 totals 15 residues. CDR1 SGHRS and CDR2 YFSETQ come from the germline V gene. The CDR3 DNA sequence: TGCGCCAGCAGCCTGGAACTAGCGGGAGCCTACGAGCAGTACTTC. Its translation: CASSLELAGAYEQYF.

The count of this clone is one. The genes are TRBV28 and TRBJ2-7; the D call may be TRBD1 or TRBD2 (6 bases each). V was clipped by 10 bases and J by 6 bases, with 25 bases between them. Germline V lookup: CDR1 MDHEN, CDR2 SYDVKM. The CDR3 totals 15 residues. CDR3 DNA: TGTGCCACCATTTCCCAATCGGGGGCGACTAGCGAGCAGTACTTC. Amino acid sequence: CATISQSGATSEQYF.

V and J are TRBV7-2 and TRBJ1-5; D is possibly TRBD1 (5 bases). With 1 base removed from V and 4 bases from J, the gap between germline ends came to 11 bases. CDR1 is SGHTA and CDR2 is FQGNSA in the germline V gene. The CDR3 is 15 residues long. CDR3 sequence: CASSLGGAENQPQHF. CDR3 DNA sequence: TGTGCCAGCAGCTTAGGCGGGGCGGAGAATCAGCCCCAGCATTTT.

This chain's CDR3 is CASSFRDEQYF. As DNA, the CDR3 is TGTGCCAGCAGCTTCAGGGACGAGCAGTACTTC. This chain uses TRBV7-9 with TRBJ2-7; maybe TRBD1 (5 bases). Trimming took 3 bases from V and 5 from J, leaving 5 bases between them. Germline-derived CDR1 and CDR2 are SEHNR and FQNEAQ (reference sequence). The CDR3 length is 11 residues.

The chain recombines TRBV6-5 with TRBJ2-2; 7 bases are shared with TRBD1. CDR1 is MNHEY and CDR2 is SVGAGI in the germline V gene. The V segment lost 2 bases and the J segment 1 base; nucleotides outside the gene matches: 4. This CDR3 spans 16 amino acids. The CDR3 region is CASSYRNRGNTGELFF. Here the CDR3 DNA reads TGTGCCAGCAGTTACCGGAACAGGGGGAACACCGGGGAGCTGTTTTTT.

DNA of the CDR3: TGTGCCAGCAGCTTGGCCGGACAGGGGCGGACCCAGTACTTC. It translates to CASSLAGQGRTQYF. The rearrangement links TRBV5-4 to TRBJ2-5; 9 bases agree with TRBD1. Germline V gives CDR1 SGHNT, CDR2 YYREEE (reference sequence). V gave up 0 bases and J gave up 7 bases; unmatched junction bases: 4. This CDR3 region has 14 residues.

The chain has TRBV14 and TRBJ2-5; 7 nucleotides agree with TRBD2. Per germline, CDR1 SGHDN and CDR2 FVKESK. The CDR3 runs to 15 residues. Trimming removed 3 bases from V and 2 bases from J; junction bases left unmatched: 6. CDR3 loop: CASSQRTSLQETQYF. The CDR3 DNA follows: TGTGCCAGCAGCCAGAGGACTAGTCTACAAGAGACCCAGTACTTC.

The chain recombines TRBV6-1 with TRBJ1-5, with no clear D. CDR3 length: 15 residues. Germline V CDR1 and CDR2: MNHNS, SASEGT. Trimming cost V 1 base and J 0 bases, with 7 bases left between them. The CDR3 region has the DNA TGTGCCAGCAGTGAAGTGGGTAGTAGCAATCAGCCCCAGCATTTT. It specifies CASSEVGSSNQPQHF.

V gene TRBV9 combines with J gene TRBJ2-1; 8 positions match TRBD2. The CDR3 sequence is 15 residues long. V shed 4 bases and J 0 bases; nucleotides not matched to a gene: 3. Germline V gene data show CDR1 as SGDLS and CDR2 as YYNGEE. DNA of the CDR3: TGTGCCAGCAGCAGAGCGGGAGCCTCCTACAATGAGCAGTTCTTC. Its protein product is CASSRAGASYNEQFF.

This clone was seen a single time. The rearrangement links TRBV5-1 to TRBJ2-1; 13 bases are a match to TRBD2. The V gene end was trimmed by 0 bases and the J gene end by 6 bases; junction bases not matched to a gene: 3. This CDR3 has 16 amino acids. The germline V gene encodes CDR1 SGHRS and CDR2 YFSETQ. The chain's CDR3 is CASSLGLAGGGNEQFF. In nucleotides, the CDR3 is TGCGCCAGCAGCTTGGGACTAGCGGGAGGCGGCAATGAGCAGTTCTTC.

The chain couples TRBV29-1 to TRBJ1-2; D may be TRBD1 (6 bases). V dropped 6 bases and J dropped 6 bases, with 8 bases sitting between them. The CDR3 length is 10 residues. The germline V gene encodes CDR1 SQVTM and CDR2 ANQGSEA. The CDR3 DNA reads TGCAGCGTACACAGGGATGGCTACACCTTC. Its protein is CSVHRDGYTF.

This rearrangement joins TRBV7-3 to TRBJ2-4; TRBD2 is a possible D gene (5 bases). CDR1 is SGHTA and CDR2 is FQGTGA in the germline V gene. CDR3 length equals 16 residues. V lost 2 bases to trimming and J lost 4 bases, with 15 bases between them. The CDR3 is CASSLGGPRGKNIQYF. The CDR3 DNA reads TGTGCCAGCAGCTTAGGCGGACCCCGGGGTAAAAACATTCAGTACTTC. Variable domain in full (rest from reference TRBV7-3 and TRBJ2-4): GAGVSQTPSNKVTEKGKYVELRCDPISGHTALYWYRQSLGQGPEFLIYFQGTGAADDSGLPNDRFFAVRPEGSVSTLKIQRTERGDSAVYLCASSLGGPRGKNIQYFGAGTRLSVL.

Concerning this clone itself: Other DNA sequences in the same sample also yield this CDR3. V usage is TRBV7-2 and J usage is TRBJ2-1, with no clear D. The CDR3 is 13 residues long. Per the germline V gene, CDR1 is SGHTA and CDR2 is FQGNSA. V was clipped by 1 base and J by 4 bases, with 5 bases between them. The CDR3 region has the DNA TGTGCCAGCAGCTTAGACAGATACAATGAGCAGTTCTTC. Amino acids: CASSLDRYNEQFF.

Only one count was recorded for this clone. The rearrangement joins TRBV18 to TRBJ1-5; a weak D match, TRBD1 (5 bases). V lost 4 bases to trimming and J lost 3 bases, with 7 bases between them. CDR3 length equals 13 residues. Looked up from germline, CDR1 is KGHSH and CDR2 is LQKENI. CDR3: CASSLGHNQPQHF. CDR3 DNA sequence: TGTGCCAGCTCACTTGGACACAATCAGCCCCAGCATTTT.

The rearrangement links TRBV6-1 to TRBJ1-2; no clear D. This CDR3 spans 14 amino acids. Trimming took off 6 bases at V and 0 bases at J, with 11 bases between the two ends. Germline assignment: CDR1 MNHNS and CDR2 SASEGT. CDR3 loop: CASRIQRSNYGYTF. The DNA of the CDR3 is TGTGCCAGCAGGATTCAGCGATCTAACTATGGCTACACCTTC.

The chain is built from TRBV2 and TRBJ2-3; no clear D gene. CDR3 length: 14 amino acids. Germline V CDR1 and CDR2: SNHLY, FYNNEI. Trimming removed 7 bases at V and 5 bases at J, with 16 bases between. The CDR3 loop reads CASMARAVIDTQYF. CDR3 nucleotides: TGTGCCAGCATGGCTAGGGCAGTAATAGATACGCAGTATTTT. Full variable domain (missing parts from reference TRBV2 and TRBJ2-3): EPEVTQTPSHQVTQMGQEVILRCVPISNHLYFYWYRQILGQKVEFLVSFYNNEISEKSEIFDDQFSVERPDGSNFTLKIRSTKLEDSAMYFCASMARAVIDTQYFGPGTRLTVL.

V gene TRBV30 combines with J gene TRBJ2-3, with D perhaps TRBD2 (5 bases). CDR3 length equals 16 residues. V was trimmed by 4 bases and J by 0 bases, leaving 17 bases between them. From germline, CDR1 is GTSNPN and CDR2 SVGIG (reference sequence). CDR3 nucleotide sequence: TGTGCCTGGATCCTTGACGTCGGGGTGAGCACAGATACGCAGTATTTT. The encoded protein is CAWILDVGVSTDTQYF.